Described below is a single T cell receptor beta chain sequence and its context. TCRdb re-analysed the 5' RACE reads in MiXCR, keeping a single row per CDR3 protein. Among 60,000 or so distinct CDR3 sequences, nearly 6.5% were seen once, and the ten largest hold approximately 15%. The data were taken from a study of spatial heterogeneity in lung cancer. The length of the CDR3 is 15 residues. The J segment lost 6 bases and the V segment lost 5 bases, leaving 10 bases of the junction unmatched. The germline V gene has CDR1 SEHNR and CDR2 FQNEAQ (reference sequence). Noted time point: sample taken at primary tumor resection. Sequencing of whole RNA from tumor, nontumor lung or frozen PBMC involved no sorting.

This material consisted of PBMCs, taken at surgery. The chain employs TRBV7-9 and TRBJ2-5, with 9 bases that match TRBD2. The clonotype comes from a female donor with early-stage non-small cell lung cancer. The CDR3 DNA is TGTGCCAGCAGCGCCTCAGGGACTAGCAGACAGACCCAGTACTTC. Residues: CASSASGTSRQTQYF.